The following is a T cell receptor (beta chain) sequence with its context. Together with a sample-barcoded 5' primer, a J-beta primer mix was included in a second PCR lasting about 7 to 12 cycles. MiXCR was run by TCRdb on the 5' RACE reads, yielding one entry per CDR3 protein. The table lists 1.2 million to 1.5 million distinct CDR3 sequences, approximately 59% of them singletons. CDR1 and CDR2 from the germline V gene are SQVTM and ANQGSEA. The CDR3 is 15 residues long. V shed 1 base and J shed 0 bases, with 10 bases lying between them. This specimen belongs to a study of blood T cells in healthy people across ages.

The clonotype comes from a man in his late teens or twenties in good health. This rearrangement joins TRBV29-1 to TRBJ2-1; D is ambiguous. The sequenced sample was blood. CDR3 nucleotides: TGCAGCGTTGAAGGCGCGAGTAGCTCCTACAATGAGCAGTTCTTC. Translating it yields CSVEGASSSYNEQFF.